The 26 T cell receptor beta chains reported below all come from one sample, sequenced in a study of blood T cell repertoires in COVID-19 (dated by TCRdb to 2019 to 2021). Library prep was done by the immunoSEQ multiplex PCR assay. What TCRdb holds here is the immuneACCESS table cut down to in-frame rearrangements. Part of the clones is not present; checked against another copy, under half of the missing clones reflect an unresolved V gene, and the others are unexplained. The sample records 70,000 or so clones, approximately 90% of which are singletons. The ten largest clones capture approximately 1.4% of the sample. What was sequenced was peripheral blood. The receptors stem from a human donor in a cohort sampled during active COVID-19.

This chain joins TRBV5-4 and TRBJ1-1, with 8 bases aligning to TRBD1. Losses at the gene ends were 4 bases for V and 7 bases for J; bases not matched to a gene: 15. CDR1 is SGHNT, CDR2 YYREEE, per germline (reference sequence). CDR3 length equals 16 residues. CDR3 amino acids: CASSVGQGAFRHEAFF. For the CDR3, the DNA is TGTGCCAGCAGCGTGGGGCAGGGGGCTTTTAGGCATGAAGCTTTCTTT.

The chain uses TRBV4-2 and TRBJ2-1; TRBD1 might be the D (5 bases). The CDR3 extends over 14 amino acids. Trimming shortened V by 0 bases and J by 14 bases, and 17 bases separated the two germline ends. The germline V gene has CDR1 LGHNA and CDR2 YNFKEQ. CDR3 protein: CASSQDRGPELEFF. DNA for the CDR3: TGTGCCAGCAGCCAAGATAGGGGCCCGGAGCTTGAGTTCTTC.

The chain uses TRBV5-1 and TRBJ2-7; TRBD2 agrees at 7 bases. This CDR3 is 15 amino acids long. Germline CDR1 reads SGHRS; CDR2 reads YFSETQ. The junction had 3 bases not matched to a gene; V was cut back by 0 bases and J by 0 bases. This CDR3 is CASSLAGGSSYEQYF. In DNA, the CDR3 is TGCGCCAGCAGCTTGGCTGGCGGGAGCTCCTACGAGCAGTACTTC.

The J gene is TRBJ1-3, the V gene TRBV3-1 (or the pseudogene TRBV3-2); possibly TRBD1 for D (6 bases). The V and J ends lost 5 bases and 2 bases respectively, with 16 bases between them. The CDR3 is 16 residues long. The germline V gene has CDR1 LGHDT and CDR2 YNNKEL (reference sequence). The DNA for the CDR3 is TGTGCCAGCAGCTCAAACAGGGCGAAGGCTGGAAACACCATATATTTT. Translating it yields CASSSNRAKAGNTIYF.

The chain links TRBV15 to TRBJ2-1; no firm D call. Germline values: CDR1 LNHNV, CDR2 YYDKDF (reference sequence). This CDR3 is 12 amino acids long. Trimming took off 5 bases at V and 10 bases at J, with 12 bases between the two ends. CDR3 DNA: TGTGCCACCAGCCTTCCTAGTCTCGAGCAGTTCTTC. Encoded protein: CATSLPSLEQFF.

The V call is TRBV5-5, the J call TRBJ2-7; D is perhaps TRBD1 (6 bases). V lost 5 bases and J 1 base, leaving 19 bases between the germline ends. This CDR3 has 16 amino acids. The germline gives CDR1 SGHKS, CDR2 YYEKEE (reference sequence). The CDR3, as DNA: TGTGCCAGCAGTCTGGACGCAGGGGCCGGATCCTACGAGCAGTACTTC. This sequence encodes CASSLDAGAGSYEQYF.

The chain combines TRBV1 with TRBJ2-7; TRBD1 was called by the table and not checked on the DNA. TRBV1 represents a pseudogene. This CDR3 has 15 amino acids. In DNA, the CDR3 is TGCACCAGCAGCCATGAGGACAGGGGGCACTACGAGCAGTACGTC. Translation gives CTSSHEDRGHYEQYV.

The CDR3, as DNA: TGTGCCAGTAGTGCCCTGCAGGGCCCCACTGAAGCTTTCTTT. Its protein is CASSALQGPTEAFF. This chain links TRBV19 with TRBJ1-1, with D possibly being TRBD1 (5 bases). The germline V and J ends were trimmed by 5 bases and 4 bases, with 14 bases remaining between them. Germline values: CDR1 LNHDA, CDR2 SQIVND (reference sequence). CDR3 length equals 14 residues.

This chain connects TRBV5-6 to TRBJ2-2; unclear D gene. Germline V gene data show CDR1 as SGHDT and CDR2 as YYEEEE. The CDR3 runs 12 residues. V lost 5 bases and J lost 5, with 7 bases in between. CDR3 sequence: CASSTLTGELFF. CDR3 nucleotide sequence: TGTGCCAGCAGTACCCTAACCGGGGAGCTGTTTTTT. The entire variable domain, with the rest obtained from reference TRBV5-6 and TRBJ2-2, is as follows: DAGVTQSPTHLIKTRGQQVTLRCSPKSGHDTVSWYQQALGQGPQFIFQYYEEEERQRGNFPDRFSGHQFPNYSSELNVNALLLGDSALYLCASSTLTGELFFGEGSRLTVL.

The V call is TRBV5-6, the J call TRBJ1-1; 7 bases line up with TRBD1. The V gene end was trimmed by 4 bases and the J gene end by 11 bases; junction bases not matched to a gene: 8. Germline values: CDR1 SGHDT, CDR2 YYEEEE. This CDR3 has 12 residues. The CDR3 coding sequence is TGTGCCAGCAGCAGGACAGGACGTGGGGCTTTCTTT. Residues: CASSRTGRGAFF.

The chain recombines TRBV6-5 with TRBJ2-1; TRBD1 matches 8 bases. CDR3 length: 15 amino acids. Losses at the gene ends were 6 bases for V and 3 bases for J; bases not matched to a gene: 7. Looked up from germline, CDR1 is MNHEY and CDR2 is SVGAGI. The CDR3 DNA sequence: TGTGCCAGCAGGCCCGGGACAGGTCGCTACAATGAGCAGTTCTTC. Amino acid sequence: CASRPGTGRYNEQFF.

The genes are TRBV27 and TRBJ2-7, with 10 nucleotides matching TRBD2. Germline loops: CDR1 MNHEY, CDR2 SMNVEV (reference sequence). Unmatched junction bases numbered 6, after V lost 6 bases and J lost 1 base. This CDR3 is 15 amino acids long. CDR3 loop: CASSRASGSSYEQYF. In DNA, the CDR3 is TGTGCCAGCAGCAGGGCTAGCGGGAGTTCCTACGAGCAGTACTTC.

V usage is TRBV3-1 (or the pseudogene TRBV3-2) and J usage is TRBJ1-5; possible D gene TRBD1, 6 bases. This CDR3 comprises 15 residues. Trimming removed 3 bases from V and 0 bases from J, with 9 bases in between. Germline loops: CDR1 LGHDT, CDR2 YNNKEL (reference sequence). The CDR3 here is CASSQDRNSNQPQHF. CDR3 DNA: TGTGCCAGCAGCCAGGACAGAAATAGCAATCAGCCCCAGCATTTT.

This sequence joins TRBV20-1 and TRBJ2-1; D not certain. This CDR3 has 12 amino acids. Germline CDR1 and CDR2: DFQATT and SNEGSKA (reference sequence). V was pared by 3 bases and J by 4 bases, with 7 bases between. CDR3 sequence (DNA): TGCAGTGCTAGTCCGCGGTACAATGAGCAGTTCTTC. Protein product: CSASPRYNEQFF.

V gene TRBV5-1 combines with J gene TRBJ2-1, with a weak D call TRBD1 (6 bases). Germline assignment: CDR1 SGHRS and CDR2 YFSETQ. Trimming left V 4 bases short and J 7 bases short, with 21 bases between. This CDR3 is 16 amino acids long. CDR3 in DNA: TGCGCCAGCAGCCGGGGCAGGCAGGGGAGTAGGAATGAGCAGTTCTTC. Its translation is CASSRGRQGSRNEQFF.

This chain uses TRBV5-1 with TRBJ2-7, with 7 bases fitting TRBD1. V was pared by 4 bases and J by 1 base, with 5 bases of the junction left unmatched. The CDR3 totals 14 residues. CDR1 is SGHRS, CDR2 YFSETQ, per germline. In nucleotides, the CDR3 is TGCGCCAGCAGCCCCTCGGGACAGTCCTACGAGCAGTACTTC. This gives the protein CASSPSGQSYEQYF.

The chain couples TRBV12-3 or TRBV12-4 to TRBJ1-1, with D perhaps TRBD1 (6 bases). The length of the CDR3 is 13 residues. The V gene lost 6 bases and the J gene lost 3 bases, with 11 bases spanning the gap. The CDR3 is CASSPTGYTEAFF. Written as DNA, the CDR3 is TGTGCCAGCAGCCCCACAGGGTACACTGAAGCTTTCTTT.

The V and J genes are TRBV7-8 and TRBJ2-6, with 9 bases fitting TRBD1. The CDR3 extends over 17 amino acids. Trimming cost V 6 bases and J 0 bases; bases outside gene matches: 6. CDR1 is SGHVS, CDR2 FQNEAQ, per germline. CDR3 sequence (DNA): TGTGCCAGCAGGAGGACAGGGGCTACCTCTGGGGCCAACGTCCTGACTTTC. It yields the protein CASRRTGATSGANVLTF.

This sequence joins TRBV29-1 and TRBJ2-5; D might be TRBD1 (5 bases). The CDR3 has 12 amino acids. Germline CDR1 is SQVTM and CDR2 is ANQGSEA. V gave up 0 bases and J gave up 13 bases, with 15 bases separating them. The CDR3, as DNA: TGCAGCGTTGAAGAGGGGCCAACCCTGAGGTACTTC. It codes for CSVEEGPTLRYF.

The chain has TRBV6-6 and TRBJ2-7, with TRBD2 matching over 7 bases. CDR3 length: 14 amino acids. Germline values: CDR1 MNHNY, CDR2 SVGAGI (reference sequence). The V gene end was trimmed by 6 bases and the J gene end by 0 bases; junction bases not matched to a gene: 5. The CDR3 reads CASSTSGGSYEQYF. The CDR3 nucleotides are TGTGCCAGCAGCACCTCGGGGGGCTCCTACGAGCAGTACTTC.

The chain recombines TRBV19 with TRBJ2-7; TRBD2 matches 7 bases. The trim removed 9 bases at V and 2 bases at J, leaving 7 bases unmatched. This CDR3 has 13 residues. Germline CDR1 and CDR2: LNHDA and SQIVND (reference sequence). Here the CDR3 DNA reads TGTGCCAGCGCAGTAAGCGGGACCTACGAGCAGTACGTC. This encodes CASAVSGTYEQYV.

This chain links TRBV7-9 with TRBJ2-3, with D uncertain. Germline V gene sequence: CDR1 SEHNR, CDR2 FQNEAQ (reference sequence). Deletions cut 5 bases from V and 7 bases from J, with 4 bases between. The CDR3 consists of 10 residues. The DNA of the CDR3 is TGTGCCAGCAGCCAAAATACGCAGTATTTT. Its protein is CASSQNTQYF. Combining the CDR3 with reference TRBV7-9 and TRBJ2-3 gives the whole variable domain DTGVSQNPRHKITKRGQNVTFRCDPISEHNRLYWYRQTLGQGPEFLTYFQNEAQLEKSRLLSDRFSAERPKGSFSTLEIQRTEQGDSAMYLCASSQNTQYFGPGTRLTVL.

The rearrangement joins TRBV18 to TRBJ2-7, with 10 bases aligning to TRBD1. The CDR3 totals 15 residues. V shed 4 bases and J 5 bases; nucleotides not matched to a gene: 8. Germline loops: CDR1 KGHSH, CDR2 LQKENI. The CDR3 DNA reads as TGTGCCAGCTCACTCGCGACAGGGGGCTTCAACGAGCAGTACTTC. This translates into CASSLATGGFNEQYF.

The gene calls are TRBV5-1 and TRBJ2-2; 7 nucleotides align to TRBD1. Germline V gene data show CDR1 as SGHRS and CDR2 as YFSETQ. Trimming at V came to 4 bases and at J to 4 bases, leaving 7 bases not matched to a gene. This CDR3 spans 15 amino acids. The CDR3 region has the DNA TGCGCCAGCAGCCTCCTGGCAGGGGGCACCGGGGAGCTGTTTTTT. This translates into CASSLLAGGTGELFF.

The gene calls are TRBV6-4 and TRBJ1-1, with no clear D. The CDR3 has 14 amino acids. Germline CDR1 MRHNA, CDR2 SNTAGT. V was cut by 2 bases and J by 5 bases, with 12 bases left in between. This CDR3 reads CASSDGDGTTEAFF. The DNA for the CDR3 is TGTGCCAGCAGTGACGGAGACGGTACGACTGAAGCTTTCTTT.

The rearrangement links TRBV3-1 (or the pseudogene TRBV3-2) to TRBJ2-3; D is ambiguous. V was pared by 0 bases and J by 6 bases, with 10 bases between. This CDR3 is built from 14 residues. CDR1 LGHDT and CDR2 YNNKEL come from the germline V gene (reference sequence). The CDR3 is CASSQDQTSDTQYF. CDR3 nucleotide sequence: TGTGCCAGCAGCCAAGATCAAACTTCGGATACGCAGTATTTT.